Sequencing of this T cell receptor (beta chain) was carried out in a study of human T cells and chemical hapten exposure. For the study at large: An area of 2 cm by approximately 2 cm on upper inner arm skin received 2% DPC for sensitization. Findings and limits, study-wide: Significantly more large CDR3 similarity clusters were formed by expanded TCRs than by controls.

Indicated time point: patch test 2, 6 weeks after DPC sensitization. Documented treatment: therapeutic diphenylcyclopropenone sensitization with weekly scalp DPC. Unfractionated whole blood was the source from which total RNA was extracted. In the authors' workflow: Individual samples carried between roughly 23,224 and 700,000 TCRs, with 80,000 to 100,000 as the median. Each CDR3 protein is one row after TCRdb ran MiXCR on the RACE reads. It is TCRdb's table, rather than the study itself, that gives the V and J calls and clone size. The table lists a few hundred thousand distinct CDR3 sequences, just under 6.5% of them singletons. This clonotype was seen many times. Its specificity is unknown. The V segment lost 8 bases and the J segment 5 bases; nucleotides outside the gene matches: 8. Germline CDR1 reads SNHLY; CDR2 reads FYNNEI. The CDR3 covers 14 residues.

The genes are TRBV2 and TRBJ2-1; 8 bases match TRBD2. The sequence came from a woman younger than 30 with alopecia areata. Some clones in this sample may be carry-over from other donors' samples. The starting material was whole blood, obtained in connection with sensitization to the hapten diphenylcyclopropenone (DPC). As DNA, the CDR3 is TGTGCCAGCGCGGCGGGACTAGAGAACAATGAGCAGTTCTTC. This sequence encodes CASAAGLENNEQFF.